The subject of this entry is one TCR beta chain. Germline CDR1 is SEHNR and CDR2 is FQNEAQ (reference sequence). CDR3 length: 14 amino acids. Trimming left V 5 bases short and J 2 bases short, with 10 bases between. These data are taken from a study of T cell changes during pregnancy in multiple sclerosis. The repertoire was sequenced with immunoSEQ multiplex PCR; TCRdb's copy has only in-frame clones and lacks some. Altogether around 39,000 clones are present, about 92% being singletons, with the ten largest covering roughly 29%. The sample here was CD8+ T cells from peripheral blood mononuclear cells, taken before pregnancy. The chain links TRBV7-9 to TRBJ1-5, with D perhaps TRBD1 (6 bases). The TCR comes from a female donor with multiple sclerosis, enrolled in a pregnancy study. This chain's CDR3 is CASSPPGGNQPQHF. CDR3 bases: TGTGCCAGCAGCCCCCCAGGGGGCAATCAGCCCCAGCATTTT.